This T cell receptor (beta chain) was recovered during a study of blood T cell repertoires in COVID-19. Looking at the study overall: The cDNA or gDNA used as material had been derived from T cells, B-cell-depleted T cells, or PBMCs.

Per the original methods: Reference gene primer amplification gave nucleated cell count estimates. The method was immunoSEQ multiplex PCR; TCRdb's version includes in-frame clones alone and lacks a portion of them. V, J and clone size are those of that table, while D and trimming were read from the DNA. Here the sample spans 240,000 or so clones, about three quarters being singletons. This CDR3 is built from 13 residues. Germline-derived CDR1 and CDR2 are MDHEN and SYDVKM. Trimming cost V 7 bases and J 2 bases, with 9 bases left between them. The sequence came from a woman of 80 years or more with acute or convalescent COVID-19. The V gene is TRBV28, the J gene TRBJ1-3; D unresolved. Sequencing input: peripheral blood. Written as DNA, the CDR3 is TGTGCCAGCAAAATCTCGGCTGGAAACACCATATATTTT. Translation: CASKISAGNTIYF.